This T cell receptor (beta chain) was obtained from a study of blood T cell repertoires in COVID-19. Background on the study: The study drew acute and convalescent COVID-19 samples from the United States, Italy and Spain. From T cells, B-cell-depleted T cells, or PBMCs came the material, which was cDNA or gDNA.

Per the original methods: How many nucleated cells were present was estimated from reference gene primer amplification. Profiling relied on immunoSEQ multiplex PCR, and the TCRdb table lists in-frame clones only, not all of them. The D gene and trimming were derived from the DNA, and the V and J assignments and clone size from that table. The data hold more than 100,000 clones, with over 80% observed a single time. The clonotype comes from a woman between 65 and 79 years old with acute or convalescent COVID-19. Sequencing used peripheral blood.

The CDR3 sequence: CASSPAGGIWEKLFF. CDR3 nucleotide sequence: TGTGCCAGCAGCCCCGCGGGTGGAATATGGGAAAAACTGTTTTTT. V and J are TRBV7-4 and TRBJ1-4; D remains ambiguous. V was cut by 5 bases and J by 8 bases, with 18 bases left in between. The CDR3 has 15 amino acids. The germline V gene has CDR1 SGHVT and CDR2 SQSDAQ. Variable domain in full (rest from reference TRBV7-4 and TRBJ1-4): GAGVSQSPRYKVAKRGRDVALRCDSISGHVTLYWYRQTLGQGSEVLTYSQSDAQRDKSGRPSGRFSAERPERSVSTLKIQRTEQGDSAVYLCASSPAGGIWEKLFFGSGTQLSVL.